These 25 T cell receptor beta chains were all obtained from the same sample, sequenced in a study of cytomegalovirus exposure and HLA in healthy donors (dated 2017 in TCRdb). The library was produced with the immunoSEQ multiplex PCR assay. The immuneACCESS repertoire file appears here via TCRdb, limited to in-frame rearrangements. These files lack a portion of the clones; in checked studies, under half of the deficit traces to unresolved V genes, and the cause of the others is not known. Within this sample are about 360,000 clones, with 86% of them counted one time only. The ten largest clones represent 0.65% to 0.95% of the sample. The sample taken for sequencing was PBMCs. The receptors were sampled from a woman aged 18 to 35 in good health and CMV-seronegative.

This clone has just one count. V gene TRBV28 combines with J gene TRBJ2-7; 8 bases are a match to TRBD2. Germline V gives CDR1 MDHEN, CDR2 SYDVKM. The CDR3 contains 16 residues. With 7 bases clipped from V and 5 bases from J, the junction kept 16 bases outside the gene matches. DNA of the CDR3: TGTGCCAGCACCCTCGGGGGGACGGGGGGGATGGACGAGCAGTACTTC. Amino acids: CASTLGGTGGMDEQYF.

The genes are TRBV19 and TRBJ2-5; the match to TRBD2 covers 14 bases. Per the germline V gene, CDR1 is LNHDA and CDR2 is SQIVND (reference sequence). CDR3 length: 18 amino acids. J gave up 3 bases and V 8 bases, and 14 bases lay outside the gene matches. The CDR3 loop is CASLIRLAGGVPKETQYF. The DNA of the CDR3 is TGTGCCAGTCTTATCAGACTAGCGGGGGGGGTCCCTAAAGAGACCCAGTACTTC.

CDR3 sequence reads: CASSPDTHTGELFF. CDR3 in DNA: TGTGCCAGCAGCCCTGACACTCACACCGGGGAGCTGTTTTTT. The J gene is TRBJ2-2, the V gene TRBV5-4; D gene uncertain. V gave up 4 bases and J gave up 3 bases, with 10 bases separating them. The CDR3 is made up of 14 amino acids. Germline CDR1 and CDR2: SGHNT and YYREEE (reference sequence).

This sequence joins TRBV27 and TRBJ1-1; D might be TRBD1 (6 bases). Trimming stripped 1 base from V and 5 bases from J, with 8 bases between. CDR1 is MNHEY and CDR2 is SMNVEV in the germline V gene (reference sequence). The CDR3 extends over 13 amino acids. The CDR3 DNA sequence: TGTGCCAGCAGTTTATACAGGGCTACTGAAGCTTTCTTT. Its translation: CASSLYRATEAFF.

The J gene is TRBJ1-1, the V gene TRBV4-1; D perhaps matches TRBD1 (5 bases). Germline CDR1 and CDR2: MGHRA and YSYEKL. Trimming shortened V by 1 base and J by 5 bases, and 20 bases separated the two germline ends. The CDR3 spans 17 residues. The CDR3 region is CASSQAPGRNPGTEAFF. The CDR3 DNA sequence: TGCGCCAGCAGCCAAGCCCCAGGGAGGAATCCGGGAACTGAAGCTTTCTTT.

The chain carries TRBV25-1 and TRBJ2-3; 9 bases are shared with TRBD2. Germline V gene lookup returns CDR1 MGHDK and CDR2 SYGVNS. V was pared by 6 bases and J by 1 base, with 8 bases of the junction left unmatched. CDR3 length equals 16 residues. The CDR3 coding sequence is TGTGCCAGCAGCCCGGGACTAGCATTTGGCACAGATACGCAGTATTTT. This translates into CASSPGLAFGTDTQYF.

V gene TRBV15 combines with J gene TRBJ1-4; 7 bases line up with TRBD1. The CDR3 runs 16 residues. Unmatched junction bases numbered 4, after V lost 1 base and J lost 2 bases. Germline loops: CDR1 LNHNV, CDR2 YYDKDF (reference sequence). The CDR3 bases are TGTGCCACCAGCAGAGTCCAGACAGGGACTAATGAAAAACTGTTTTTT. Translation gives CATSRVQTGTNEKLFF.

The chain employs TRBV6-1 and TRBJ1-1, with a possible D match to TRBD1 (6 bases). CDR1 is MNHNS, CDR2 SASEGT, per germline. Trimming pared 6 bases from V and 1 base from J, leaving 15 bases between. The CDR3 is made up of 15 amino acids. The CDR3 spells CASRGGVDGNTEAFF. The CDR3 nucleotides read TGTGCCAGCAGAGGGGGAGTAGATGGGAACACTGAAGCTTTCTTT.

The CDR3 region is CASSRGGEQFF. DNA for the CDR3: TGTGCCAGCAGCCGGGGAGGTGAGCAGTTCTTC. V and J are TRBV27 and TRBJ2-1; tentative D call: TRBD2 (6 bases). Germline CDR1 MNHEY, CDR2 SMNVEV (reference sequence). V dropped 6 bases and J dropped 9 bases, with 9 bases sitting between them. The CDR3 runs 11 residues.

The chain combines TRBV27 with TRBJ2-1; no clear D gene. Germline loops: CDR1 MNHEY, CDR2 SMNVEV (reference sequence). The CDR3 is 11 residues long. Trimming left V 3 bases short and J 9 bases short, with 6 bases between. This CDR3 reads CASSLPGEQFF. The CDR3 nucleotides read TGTGCCAGCAGTTTGCCCGGTGAGCAGTTCTTC.

The V call is TRBV7-8, the J call TRBJ2-7, with 15 bases lining up with TRBD2. This CDR3 region has 16 residues. V lost 5 bases to trimming and J lost 2 bases; unmatched junction nucleotides: 4. The germline gives CDR1 SGHVS, CDR2 FQNEAQ. In DNA form, the CDR3 reads TGTGCCAGCAGCCTAGGACTAGCGGGAGGGCCCTACGAGCAGTACTTC. Encoded protein: CASSLGLAGGPYEQYF. Combining the CDR3 with reference TRBV7-8 and TRBJ2-7 gives the whole variable domain GAGVSQSPRYKVAKRGQDVALRCDPISGHVSLFWYQQALGQGPEFLTYFQNEAQLDKSGLPSDRFFAERPEGSVSTLKIQRTQQEDSAVYLCASSLGLAGGPYEQYFGPGTRLTVT.

V usage is TRBV29-1 and J usage is TRBJ2-1; 16 nucleotides agree with TRBD2. Germline V lookup: CDR1 SQVTM, CDR2 ANQGSEA. The CDR3 sequence is 15 residues long. V dropped 5 bases and J dropped 6; count of bases not matched to a gene: 4. The CDR3 is CSVMGTSGRGNEQFF. Here the CDR3 DNA reads TGCAGCGTTATGGGGACTAGCGGGAGGGGCAATGAGCAGTTCTTC.

The gene calls are TRBV29-1 and TRBJ1-1; TRBD1 might be the D (5 bases). The CDR3 totals 15 residues. V was cut by 4 bases and J by 5 bases, with 20 bases left in between. Germline CDR1 is SQVTM and CDR2 is ANQGSEA. CDR3 coding DNA: TGCAGCGTTGTATGGGCCCGTACAGGACAAACTGAAGCTTTCTTT. Its protein is CSVVWARTGQTEAFF.

The chain joins TRBV30 to TRBJ2-2, with 7 bases fitting TRBD1. Trimming cost V 0 bases and J 11 bases; bases outside gene matches: 6. The CDR3 length is 13 residues. CDR1 GTSNPN and CDR2 SVGIG come from the germline V gene (reference sequence). The CDR3 spells CAWSVGTALELFF. The CDR3 DNA follows: TGTGCCTGGAGTGTAGGGACAGCGCTCGAGCTGTTTTTT.

The rearrangement joins TRBV4-1 to TRBJ2-5, with D possibly matching TRBD2 (5 bases). Trimming took off 4 bases at V and 3 bases at J, with 15 bases between the two ends. The germline gives CDR1 MGHRA, CDR2 YSYEKL. The CDR3 extends over 15 amino acids. CDR3 coding DNA: TGCGCCAGCAGCCCCGAAGAGGGCAGAGAAGAGACCCAGTACTTC. Translating it yields CASSPEEGREETQYF.

J is TRBJ2-1 and V is TRBV29-1; 8 nucleotides line up with TRBD2. V lost 6 bases, J lost 9 bases, and 10 bases stayed unmatched. The CDR3 consists of 13 residues. CDR1 and CDR2 from the germline V gene are SQVTM and ANQGSEA. DNA for the CDR3: TGCAGCGTGGGGGCGGGAGGTAGTCGTGAGCAGTTCTTC. It encodes CSVGAGGSREQFF.

CDR3 coding DNA: TGCGCCAGCAGCTTGGAAGTGCGGGAACCTTTCTACGAGCAGTACTTC. Its protein product is CASSLEVREPFYEQYF. The chain employs TRBV5-1 and TRBJ2-7; the D gene is possibly TRBD2 (6 bases). Germline CDR1 SGHRS, CDR2 YFSETQ. The length of the CDR3 is 16 residues. The V gene lost 0 bases and the J gene lost 3 bases, with 16 bases spanning the gap.

The V call is TRBV7-9, the J call TRBJ2-1; 11 bases are a match to TRBD2. Germline CDR1 reads SEHNR; CDR2 reads FQNEAQ (reference sequence). With V trimmed by 6 bases and J by 7 bases, 11 bases remained unmatched. The CDR3 is made up of 16 amino acids. CDR3 residues: CASSSPGLAELNEQFF. The CDR3 coding sequence is TGTGCCAGCAGTTCACCGGGACTAGCGGAACTAAATGAGCAGTTCTTC. The whole variable domain, remainder taken from reference TRBV7-9 and TRBJ2-1, is DTGVSQNPRHKITKRGQNVTFRCDPISEHNRLYWYRQTLGQGPEFLTYFQNEAQLEKSRLLSDRFSAERPKGSFSTLEIQRTEQGDSAMYLCASSSPGLAELNEQFFGPGTRLTVL.

The rearrangement joins TRBV5-4 to TRBJ2-7; a weak D match, TRBD1 (6 bases). CDR3 length: 13 residues. Between the trimmed V and J ends, which lost 3 bases and 6 bases, there was a span of 13 bases. CDR1 is SGHNT, CDR2 YYREEE, per germline (reference sequence). The CDR3 region is CASSSDSLGEQYF. The CDR3 coding sequence is TGTGCCAGCAGCTCGGACAGTCTGGGCGAGCAGTACTTC.

This clone is a singleton in its sample. The CDR3 here is CASSYVRAGRQETQYF. The CDR3 coding sequence is TGTGCCAGCAGTTACGTTCGGGCGGGGCGGCAAGAGACCCAGTACTTC. This chain links TRBV6-5 with TRBJ2-5; D is possibly TRBD2 (6 bases). The length of the CDR3 is 16 residues. The germline V gene encodes CDR1 MNHEY and CDR2 SVGAGI. Trimming removed 2 bases at V and 2 bases at J, with 15 bases between.

V is TRBV27 and J is TRBJ1-2, with TRBD1 identical over 7 bases. CDR3 length: 13 residues. V gave up 5 bases and J gave up 6 bases; unmatched junction bases: 6. Germline CDR1 and CDR2: MNHEY and SMNVEV (reference sequence). For the CDR3, the DNA is TGTGCCAGCAGTCTACAGGGGTCGCATGGCTACACCTTC. Its translation: CASSLQGSHGYTF.

The chain uses TRBV28 and TRBJ1-5; 12 nucleotides align to TRBD1. This CDR3 has 16 amino acids. V shed 7 bases, J shed 7 bases, and the junction held 11 bases outside the gene matches. From germline, CDR1 is MDHEN and CDR2 SYDVKM. Written as DNA, the CDR3 is TGTGCCAGCAAATATCCCGGGACAGGGGGCCTCCAGCCCCAGCATTTT. Its translation is CASKYPGTGGLQPQHF.

The chain has TRBV5-1 and TRBJ1-4; 9 bases match TRBD1. V lost 1 base, J lost 2 bases, and 9 bases stayed unmatched. CDR3 length equals 18 residues. Germline V CDR1 and CDR2: SGHRS, YFSETQ. The CDR3 here is CASSLTGGLSHTNEKLFF. The DNA of the CDR3 is TGCGCCAGCAGCTTGACAGGGGGCCTTTCGCATACTAATGAAAAACTGTTTTTT.

This clone was seen a single time. The gene calls are TRBV27 and TRBJ2-7; D unclear. Trimming shortened V by 3 bases and J by 5 bases, and 17 bases separated the two germline ends. CDR3 size: 15 residues. Per germline, CDR1 MNHEY and CDR2 SMNVEV (reference sequence). The CDR3 DNA follows: TGTGCCAGCAGTTTGGGCCGCCAGGCCGCCCACGAGCAGTACTTC. Protein product: CASSLGRQAAHEQYF.

The V and J genes are TRBV4-1 and TRBJ2-5, with TRBD2 identical over 7 bases. V lost 5 bases, J lost 1 base, and 10 bases stayed unmatched. CDR3 length: 16 residues. Germline V gene lookup returns CDR1 MGHRA and CDR2 YSYEKL. CDR3 amino acids: CASSALGGTTQETQYF. The CDR3 nucleotides read TGCGCCAGCAGCGCTCTTGGCGGGACTACCCAAGAGACCCAGTACTTC.